This entry lists 2 T cell receptor beta chains sequenced from one sample in a study of technical replicates of blood from several donors. Sequenced by immunoSEQ multiplex PCR; TCRdb stores in-frame clones only, minus some. There are 90,000 to 100,000 clones in the sample; around 95% occur only once, and about 0.21% lies in the top ten. Sequencing input: T cells isolated from PBMCs. The source is a human donor in good health.

The rearrangement joins TRBV6-6 to TRBJ1-3; 7 bases match TRBD1. The CDR3 loop spans 14 amino acids. V gave up 5 bases and J gave up 2 bases; unmatched junction bases: 3. Germline V gene sequence: CDR1 MNHNY, CDR2 SVGAGI (reference sequence). The CDR3 is CASSNDRAGNTIYF. The CDR3 nucleotides are TGTGCCAGCAGTAACGACAGGGCTGGAAACACCATATATTTT.

This rearrangement joins TRBV15 to TRBJ1-4; D ambiguous. Germline values: CDR1 LNHNV, CDR2 YYDKDF (reference sequence). Trimming stripped 0 bases from V and 1 base from J, with 12 bases between. There are 17 residues in the CDR3. In nucleotides, the CDR3 is TGTGCCACCAGCAGAGAGACCATTCGACTAACTAATGAAAAACTGTTTTTT. This gives the protein CATSRETIRLTNEKLFF.